Following are 24 T cell receptor beta chains from one sample sequenced in a study of blood T cell repertoires in COVID-19. The repertoire was sequenced with immunoSEQ multiplex PCR; TCRdb's copy has only in-frame clones and lacks some. The sample gives 400,000 or so clones, 87% of which show up once; approximately 1.8% is in the top ten. Sequencing used PBMCs or T cells enriched from blood (not recorded which). Receptors were obtained from a man aged 40-55 years in a cohort exposed to, infected with or recovered from COVID-19 (not recorded which).

The J gene is TRBJ1-1, the V gene TRBV5-1; the match to TRBD1 covers 8 bases. CDR3 length: 14 amino acids. Germline lookup yields CDR1 SGHRS and CDR2 YFSETQ. V lost 1 base, J lost 4 bases, and 3 bases stayed unmatched. CDR3 DNA: TGCGCCAGCAGCTTGCGCAGGGGGCTCACTGAAGCTTTCTTT. Translated: CASSLRRGLTEAFF.

This clone was counted once. J is TRBJ2-1 and V is TRBV27; 7 positions match TRBD2. Looked up from germline, CDR1 is MNHEY and CDR2 is SMNVEV (reference sequence). This CDR3 has 17 residues. V was pared by 7 bases and J by 5 bases, with 17 bases of the junction left unmatched. In DNA, the CDR3 is TGTGCCAGCACTAAAATATTAGTACGCGGGAGTCACAATGAGCAGTTCTTC. This gives the protein CASTKILVRGSHNEQFF.

V gene TRBV30 combines with J gene TRBJ1-2; the match to TRBD1 covers 7 bases. Germline loops: CDR1 GTSNPN, CDR2 SVGIG (reference sequence). V lost 3 bases to trimming and J lost 0 bases; unmatched junction nucleotides: 7. This CDR3 has 15 residues. CDR3 amino acids: CAWSPGQTANYGYTF. CDR3 bases: TGTGCCTGGAGCCCGGGACAGACAGCTAACTATGGCTACACCTTC.

V is TRBV5-6 and J is TRBJ1-4; the D gene is possibly TRBD1 (5 bases). Trimming pared 6 bases from V and 8 bases from J, leaving 29 bases between. The CDR3 covers 18 residues. Germline V lookup: CDR1 SGHDT, CDR2 YYEEEE. Here the CDR3 DNA reads TGTGCCAGCACCAAAATAAAAAAAACCCAGGGCGACCCCGAAAAACTGTTTTTT. Protein: CASTKIKKTQGDPEKLFF.

This clone was seen just once. This chain joins TRBV5-1 and TRBJ2-7; 9 bases are a match to TRBD1. Germline V gene lookup returns CDR1 SGHRS and CDR2 YFSETQ. The CDR3 is 16 amino acids. The V and J ends lost 0 bases and 4 bases, in that order; junction bases with no gene match: 8. CDR3 sequence reads: CASSLAGTGNLYEQYF. Here the CDR3 DNA reads TGCGCCAGCAGCTTGGCCGGGACAGGGAACCTTTACGAGCAGTACTTC. Full variable domain (rest looked up from reference TRBV5-1 and TRBJ2-7): KAGVTQTPRYLIKTRGQQVTLSCSPISGHRSVSWYQQTPGQGLQFLFEYFSETQRNKGNFPGRFSGRQFSNSRSEMNVSTLELGDSALYLCASSLAGTGNLYEQYFGPGTRLTVT.

The chain uses TRBV6-5 and TRBJ2-1, with D tentatively TRBD2 (5 bases). CDR3 length: 11 amino acids. Trimming cost V 10 bases and J 8 bases, with 12 bases left between them. CDR1 is MNHEY, CDR2 SVGAGI, per germline. Here the CDR3 DNA reads TGTGCCACGCTACTAGTCGATGAGCAGTTCTTC. Amino acid sequence: CATLLVDEQFF.

This chain joins TRBV5-1 and TRBJ1-4; no definite D call. The germline V gene encodes CDR1 SGHRS and CDR2 YFSETQ. This CDR3 is built from 12 residues. Between the trimmed V and J ends, which lost 3 bases and 5 bases, there was a span of 5 bases. In nucleotides, the CDR3 is TGCGCCAGCAGCTCAGAAAATGAAAAACTGTTTTTT. Its protein product is CASSSENEKLFF.

Only one count was recorded for this clone. This chain connects TRBV5-1 to TRBJ2-3; 7 positions match TRBD2. With 1 base clipped from V and 1 base from J, the junction kept 3 bases outside the gene matches. CDR3 length equals 15 residues. Germline CDR1 is SGHRS and CDR2 is YFSETQ. The CDR3 DNA sequence: TGCGCCAGCAGCTTGCGGGAGGCACGCACAGATACGCAGTATTTT. This gives the protein CASSLREARTDTQYF.

The rearrangement uses TRBV4-2 and TRBJ1-5; 9 nucleotides match TRBD1. V shed 3 bases, J shed 8 bases, and the junction held 8 bases outside the gene matches. The CDR3 sequence is 15 residues long. Germline CDR1 reads LGHNA; CDR2 reads YNFKEQ. The CDR3 is CASSHRQGEEEPQHF. CDR3 sequence (DNA): TGTGCCAGCAGCCACCGACAGGGGGAGGAGGAGCCCCAGCATTTT.

The chain uses TRBV27 and TRBJ1-1; D is possibly TRBD1 (5 bases). Germline lookup yields CDR1 MNHEY and CDR2 SMNVEV (reference sequence). This CDR3 has 18 amino acids. The germline V and J ends were trimmed by 3 bases and 2 bases, with 22 bases remaining between them. The CDR3 spells CASSFTSYGDRANTEAFF. CDR3 DNA sequence: TGTGCCAGCAGTTTCACATCCTATGGAGACAGAGCTAACACTGAAGCTTTCTTT.

The chain employs TRBV30 and TRBJ2-2, with D possibly being TRBD2 (5 bases). Trimming stripped 1 base from V and 7 bases from J, with 10 bases between. The CDR3 spans 13 residues. Germline V lookup: CDR1 GTSNPN, CDR2 SVGIG (reference sequence). In nucleotides, the CDR3 is TGTGCCTGGAGTGGGCTAGCAGTCGGGGAGCTGTTTTTT. Amino acid sequence: CAWSGLAVGELFF.

The gene calls are TRBV7-9 and TRBJ2-1; 12 positions agree with TRBD2. The J segment lost 4 bases and the V segment lost 5 bases, leaving 6 bases of the junction unmatched. The CDR3 has 16 amino acids. Germline assignment: CDR1 SEHNR and CDR2 FQNEAQ (reference sequence). Here the CDR3 reads CASSRLAGETYNEQFF. In nucleotides, the CDR3 is TGTGCCAGCAGCCGACTAGCGGGAGAGACTTACAATGAGCAGTTCTTC.

The chain couples TRBV5-4 to TRBJ1-2, with D maybe TRBD1 (6 bases). The CDR3 runs to 13 residues. Between the trimmed V and J ends, which lost 4 bases and 8 bases, there was a span of 15 bases. Germline CDR1 and CDR2: SGHNT and YYREEE (reference sequence). CDR3 sequence reads: CASSPDSSRGYTF. The CDR3 coding sequence is TGTGCCAGCAGCCCGGACAGTTCCAGGGGCTACACCTTC. The full variable domain, with the rest looked up from reference TRBV5-4 and TRBJ1-2, is ETGVTQSPTHLIKTRGQQVTLRCSSQSGHNTVSWYQQALGQGPQFIFQYYREEENGRGNFPPRFSGLQFPNYSSELNVNALELDDSALYLCASSPDSSRGYTFGSGTRLTVV.

The chain recombines TRBV19 with TRBJ1-1; tentatively, D is TRBD1 (6 bases). The V and J ends lost 0 bases and 6 bases respectively, with 23 bases between them. In germline, CDR1 is LNHDA, CDR2 SQIVND (reference sequence). The CDR3 consists of 18 residues. CDR3: CASSIDRGGPGRQAEAFF. DNA for the CDR3: TGTGCCAGTAGTATAGATCGGGGGGGGCCTGGCCGACAGGCTGAAGCTTTCTTT.

V usage is TRBV5-5 and J usage is TRBJ1-2; D gene ambiguous. The CDR3 spans 16 residues. Trimming stripped 0 bases from V and 2 bases from J, with 14 bases between. Germline V gives CDR1 SGHKS, CDR2 YYEKEE (reference sequence). CDR3 nucleotides: TGTGCCAGCAGCTTGGGAGGAGCGGAGAGGAACTATGGCTACACCTTC. The encoded protein is CASSLGGAERNYGYTF.

This clone was observed a single time. The chain links TRBV6-5 to TRBJ2-7, with 12 bases aligning to TRBD1. The CDR3 sequence is 16 residues long. V gave up 0 bases and J gave up 5 bases; unmatched junction bases: 5. Germline CDR1 MNHEY, CDR2 SVGAGI. This CDR3 reads CASSYSGTGGFDEQYF. As DNA, the CDR3 is TGTGCCAGCAGTTACTCGGGGACAGGGGGCTTCGACGAGCAGTACTTC.

J is TRBJ1-5 and V is TRBV30, with TRBD1 as a possible D gene (6 bases). Germline V gene lookup returns CDR1 GTSNPN and CDR2 SVGIG (reference sequence). CDR3 length equals 18 residues. The ends were cut back, 0 bases at V and 1 base at J, with 19 bases in the middle. The CDR3 here is CAWSVRGGRGPSNQPQHF. In nucleotides, the CDR3 is TGTGCCTGGAGTGTACGAGGGGGGCGGGGGCCAAGCAATCAGCCCCAGCATTTT.

The chain has TRBV11-3 and TRBJ2-1; TRBD2 is a possible D gene (7 bases). Looked up from germline, CDR1 is SGHNT and CDR2 is YENEEA. The CDR3 is 15 residues long. V dropped 6 bases and J dropped 4 bases, with 16 bases sitting between them. The DNA for the CDR3 is TGTGCCAGCAGTAAAGGAGGGGGGGCATACAATGAGCAGTTCTTC. Translating it yields CASSKGGGAYNEQFF. Looking up the rest from reference TRBV11-3 and TRBJ2-1 gives the full variable domain: EAGVVQSPRYKIIEKKQPVAFWCNPISGHNTLYWYLQNLGQGPELLIRYENEEAVDDSQLPKDRFSAERLKGVDSTLKIQPAELGDSAVYLCASSKGGGAYNEQFFGPGTRLTVL.

This chain links TRBV3-1 (or the pseudogene TRBV3-2) with TRBJ2-2; 9 bases match TRBD2. The CDR3 has 13 amino acids. CDR1 and CDR2 (germline): LGHDT, YNNKEL (reference sequence). With V trimmed by 5 bases and J by 7 bases, 2 bases remained unmatched. DNA for the CDR3: TGTGCCAGCAGCAGACTAGCGGACGGGGAGCTGTTTTTT. Its translation: CASSRLADGELFF.

The gene calls are TRBV9 and TRBJ2-3; maybe TRBD2 (5 bases). This CDR3 contains 15 residues. CDR1 and CDR2 (germline): SGDLS, YYNGEE. The V end lost 3 bases, the J end lost 4 bases, and 15 bases lay between the germline ends. The CDR3 DNA reads as TGTGCCAGCAGCGCGACCCTCTTGGAGGCAGATACGCAGTATTTT. Residues: CASSATLLEADTQYF.

The chain has TRBV9 and TRBJ2-1; 8 positions match TRBD1. This CDR3 comprises 16 residues. The junction had 14 bases not matched to a gene; V was cut back by 4 bases and J by 8 bases. Germline V gene data show CDR1 as SGDLS and CDR2 as YYNGEE. The CDR3 sequence: CASSSWESRGQDEQFF. The CDR3 DNA sequence: TGTGCCAGCAGCTCTTGGGAGTCCAGGGGGCAGGATGAGCAGTTCTTC.

This chain links TRBV2 with TRBJ2-7; D ambiguous. In germline, CDR1 is SNHLY, CDR2 FYNNEI. This CDR3 spans 11 amino acids. Deletions cut 4 bases from V and 2 bases from J, with 3 bases between. The CDR3 here is CASSATYEQYF. CDR3 in DNA: TGTGCCAGCAGTGCAACCTACGAGCAGTACTTC.

The chain links TRBV11-3 to TRBJ2-3; 8 bases are shared with TRBD2. Germline trimming cut 1 base from V and 0 bases from J; bases unmatched to any gene: 3. The germline CDR1 and CDR2 sequences are SGHNT and YENEEA. CDR3 length: 16 residues. The CDR3 DNA follows: TGTGCCAGCAGCTTAGGACTAGCGTCTAGCACAGATACGCAGTATTTT. Translated: CASSLGLASSTDTQYF. The full variable domain, in which reference TRBV11-3 and TRBJ2-3 provide the parts outside the CDR3, is EAGVVQSPRYKIIEKKQPVAFWCNPISGHNTLYWYLQNLGQGPELLIRYENEEAVDDSQLPKDRFSAERLKGVDSTLKIQPAELGDSAVYLCASSLGLASSTDTQYFGPGTRLTVL.

The chain joins TRBV27 to TRBJ2-4, with 11 positions matching TRBD2. CDR3 length: 15 amino acids. J gave up 5 bases and V 5 bases, and 5 bases lay outside the gene matches. Germline V gene data show CDR1 as MNHEY and CDR2 as SMNVEV (reference sequence). CDR3 residues: CASSLGLAGQNIQYF. The CDR3 coding sequence is TGTGCCAGCAGTCTTGGACTAGCGGGTCAAAACATTCAGTACTTC.